This TCR beta chain is drawn from a study of CD8 T cells in ankylosing spondylitis. Findings of the study overall: For ankylosing spondylitis blood, a TCR beta motif of 8 or 9 highly homologous variants appeared characteristic. Disease-associated clones were reportedly significantly overrepresented in matched ankylosing spondylitis synovial fluid. Some of these motif variants have turned up before, in reports on reactive arthritis synovial fluid and blood.

Quantitative molecular-barcoded 5'-RACE generated the TCR beta libraries. TCRdb reprocessed the 5' RACE reads with MiXCR, giving one entry per CDR3 protein. Of 800,000 to 900,000 distinct CDR3 sequences listed, 10% to 15% are singletons. CDR1 and CDR2 from the germline V gene are SQVTM and ANQGSEA. This CDR3 comprises 12 residues. V lost 6 bases and J lost 10; bases outside the gene matches: 7. This clonotype was observed a handful of times. The antigen is not known. The TCR originated in a male donor with ankylosing spondylitis. Sequencing was carried out using blood, either unsorted or a sorted T cell fraction (not recorded which). V gene TRBV29-1 combines with J gene TRBJ1-1; 11 bases fit TRBD1. CDR3 in DNA: TGCAGCGTAACCGGGACAGGGGGTCGAGCTTTCTTT. Protein product: CSVTGTGGRAFF.